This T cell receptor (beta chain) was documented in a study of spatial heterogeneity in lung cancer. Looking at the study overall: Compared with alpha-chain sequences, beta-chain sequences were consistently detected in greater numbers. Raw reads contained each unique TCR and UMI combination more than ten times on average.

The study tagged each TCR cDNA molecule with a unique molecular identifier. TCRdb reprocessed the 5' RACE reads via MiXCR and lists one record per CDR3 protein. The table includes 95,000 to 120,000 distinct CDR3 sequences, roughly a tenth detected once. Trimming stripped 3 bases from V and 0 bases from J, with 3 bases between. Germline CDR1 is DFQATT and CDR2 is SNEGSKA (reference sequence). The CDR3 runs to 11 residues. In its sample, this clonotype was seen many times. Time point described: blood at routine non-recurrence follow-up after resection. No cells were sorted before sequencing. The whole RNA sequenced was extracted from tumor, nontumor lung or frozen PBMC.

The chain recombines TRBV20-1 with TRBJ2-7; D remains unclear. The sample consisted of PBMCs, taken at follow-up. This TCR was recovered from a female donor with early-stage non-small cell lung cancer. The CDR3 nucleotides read TGCAGTGCTAGGAGCTCCTACGAGCAGTACTTC. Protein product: CSARSSYEQYF.